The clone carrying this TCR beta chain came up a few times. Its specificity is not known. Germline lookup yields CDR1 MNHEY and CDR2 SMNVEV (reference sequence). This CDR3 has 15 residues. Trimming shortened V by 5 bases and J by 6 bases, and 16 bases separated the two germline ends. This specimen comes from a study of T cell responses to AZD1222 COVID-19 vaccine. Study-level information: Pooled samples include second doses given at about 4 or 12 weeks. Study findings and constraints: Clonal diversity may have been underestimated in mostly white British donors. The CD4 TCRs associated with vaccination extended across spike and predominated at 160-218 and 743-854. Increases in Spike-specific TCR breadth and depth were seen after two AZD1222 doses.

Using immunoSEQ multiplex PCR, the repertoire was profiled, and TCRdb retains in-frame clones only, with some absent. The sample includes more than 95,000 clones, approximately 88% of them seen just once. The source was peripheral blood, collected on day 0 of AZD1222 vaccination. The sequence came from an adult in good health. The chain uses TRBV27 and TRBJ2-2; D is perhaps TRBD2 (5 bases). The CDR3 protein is CASSLRGLEAGELFF. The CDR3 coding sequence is TGTGCCAGCAGTCTCCGCGGCCTGGAGGCCGGGGAGCTGTTTTTT.